One T cell receptor (beta chain) is described in this entry. These data originate in a study of blood T cell repertoires in COVID-19. Looking at the study overall: Spain, Italy and the United States supplied samples that represented acute and convalescent COVID-19. T cells, B-cell-depleted T cells, or PBMCs provided the cDNA or gDNA that served as material.

Methods used by the authors: Reference gene primer amplification gave nucleated cell count estimates. Profiled with immunoSEQ multiplex PCR; TCRdb holds only in-frame clones, not every one. The DNA was the basis for D and trimming; V, J and clone size are from that table. The data show 200,000 to 250,000 clones, with 82% seen just once and approximately 3.2% held by the top ten. The V gene end was trimmed by 4 bases and the J gene end by 3 bases; junction bases not matched to a gene: 6. In germline, CDR1 is SGHRS, CDR2 YFSETQ. The length of the CDR3 is 14 residues. The source is a woman aged 18-29 years with acute or convalescent COVID-19. The gene calls are TRBV5-1 and TRBJ2-7; 8 bases line up with TRBD2. Sequencing used peripheral blood. CDR3 region: CASSVAGNNYEQYF. CDR3 DNA sequence: TGCGCCAGCAGCGTAGCGGGGAATAACTACGAGCAGTACTTC. Filled out from reference TRBV5-1 and TRBJ2-7, the complete variable domain reads KAGVTQTPRYLIKTRGQQVTLSCSPISGHRSVSWYQQTPGQGLQFLFEYFSETQRNKGNFPGRFSGRQFSNSRSEMNVSTLELGDSALYLCASSVAGNNYEQYFGPGTRLTVT.